Shown below are 22 T cell receptor beta chains from a single sample sequenced in a study of cytomegalovirus exposure and HLA in healthy donors. Primers included in the PCR were 60 Vbeta and 13 Jbeta primers. Assay: immunoSEQ multiplex PCR; the TCRdb copy retains only in-frame clones and omits some. The sample carries around 160,000 clones, approximately 72% recorded once. Sequencing was carried out using PBMCs. The receptors derive from a man aged 45 to 65 in good health and CMV-seronegative.

The CDR3 bases are TGCGCCAGCAGCTTCGACACGGCTGGCTACACCTTC. It specifies CASSFDTAGYTF. V and J are TRBV5-1 and TRBJ1-2; no reliable D call. The CDR3 runs to 12 residues. V lost 2 bases and J 7 bases, leaving 9 bases between the germline ends. Germline CDR1 SGHRS, CDR2 YFSETQ.

The rearrangement joins TRBV27 to TRBJ2-1, with 8 bases matching TRBD2. Trimming took 2 bases from V and 4 from J; bases not matched to a gene: 10. The germline CDR1 and CDR2 sequences are MNHEY and SMNVEV (reference sequence). The CDR3 extends over 17 amino acids. CDR3 loop: CASSLPPGGGEYNEQFF. CDR3 coding DNA: TGTGCCAGCAGTTTACCCCCGGGGGGGGGAGAGTACAATGAGCAGTTCTTC.

This clone was found a few times. This chain connects TRBV27 to TRBJ2-1, with D possibly being TRBD1 (5 bases). The length of the CDR3 is 14 residues. With 0 bases removed from V and 9 bases from J, the gap between germline ends came to 12 bases. CDR1 is MNHEY, CDR2 SMNVEV, per germline (reference sequence). The CDR3 protein is CASSLSRGWSEQFF. In nucleotides, the CDR3 is TGTGCCAGCAGTTTATCAAGGGGTTGGAGTGAGCAGTTCTTC.

The count of this clone is one. CDR3 sequence: CASSYEGTGGRYEQYF. Written as DNA, the CDR3 is TGTGCCAGCAGTTACGAGGGGACGGGGGGGCGCTACGAGCAGTACTTC. The gene calls are TRBV6-5 and TRBJ2-7, with 8 bases fitting TRBD2. CDR1 is MNHEY, CDR2 SVGAGI, per germline. The ends lost 2 bases at V and 3 bases at J; junction bases unmatched: 9. This CDR3 has 16 residues.

This rearrangement joins TRBV19 to TRBJ1-1; 10 bases fit TRBD1. V dropped 6 bases and J dropped 1; count of bases not matched to a gene: 5. The CDR3 totals 15 residues. Looked up from germline, CDR1 is LNHDA and CDR2 is SQIVND (reference sequence). The CDR3 loop is CASRPDRGQNTEAFF. The CDR3, as DNA: TGTGCCAGTAGACCCGACAGGGGGCAGAACACTGAAGCTTTCTTT.

The chain combines TRBV4-1 with TRBJ2-2; a weak D match, TRBD2 (6 bases). The germline gives CDR1 MGHRA, CDR2 YSYEKL. The CDR3 spans 17 residues. Deletions cut 4 bases from V and 4 bases from J, with 19 bases between. CDR3 sequence: CASSPPFGRGVTGELFF. CDR3 DNA: TGCGCCAGCAGCCCTCCTTTTGGGCGGGGAGTCACCGGGGAGCTGTTTTTT.

V gene TRBV13 combines with J gene TRBJ2-1; 16 bases line up with TRBD2. Germline CDR1 PRHDT, CDR2 FYEKMQ (reference sequence). V shed 4 bases and J 7 bases; nucleotides not matched to a gene: 10. This CDR3 contains 18 residues. The CDR3 DNA follows: TGTGCCAGCAGCTCCCCGGGACTAGCGGGGGGGCGAGGGAATGAGCAGTTCTTC. It translates to CASSSPGLAGGRGNEQFF.

A note on this clone: Germline is not matched at one junction end, which may reflect a read error. The V and J genes are TRBV7-7 and TRBJ2-5; a possible D gene is TRBD2 (6 bases). This CDR3 comprises 15 residues. CDR1 is SSHAT and CDR2 is FNYEAQ in the germline V gene (reference sequence). DNA for the CDR3: TGTGCTAGCAGCATAATAGGAGGGGCCCAAGAGACCCAGTACTTC. This encodes CASSIIGGAQETQYF.

The CDR3 nucleotides read TGCGCCAGCAGCTCCCGGAGAGATCTCCCCTACAATGAGCAGTTCTTC. Protein sequence: CASSSRRDLPYNEQFF. This sequence joins TRBV5-1 and TRBJ2-1; D call uncertain. Looked up from germline, CDR1 is SGHRS and CDR2 is YFSETQ. This CDR3 is built from 16 residues. Trimming removed 3 bases from V and 2 bases from J, with 15 bases in between.

The chain links TRBV4-1 to TRBJ1-2; 9 nucleotides match TRBD1. CDR1 and CDR2 (germline): MGHRA, YSYEKL. J lost 4 bases, V lost 0 bases, and 3 bases had no gene match. This CDR3 has 15 residues. This chain's CDR3 is CASSQDLDRGYGYTF. The DNA of the CDR3 is TGCGCCAGCAGCCAAGACCTGGACAGGGGCTATGGCTACACCTTC.

J is TRBJ2-5 and V is TRBV19; no reliable D call. This CDR3 contains 14 residues. Trimming removed 6 bases from V and 0 bases from J, with 11 bases in between. Germline values: CDR1 LNHDA, CDR2 SQIVND (reference sequence). CDR3 region: CASSVGEYQETQYF. Written as DNA, the CDR3 is TGTGCCAGTAGCGTTGGAGAGTACCAAGAGACCCAGTACTTC. Full variable domain (remainder filled in from reference TRBV19 and TRBJ2-5): DGGITQSPKYLFRKEGQNVTLSCEQNLNHDAMYWYRQDPGQGLRLIYYSQIVNDFQKGDIAEGYSVSREKKESFPLTVTSAQKNPTAFYLCASSVGEYQETQYFGPGTRLLVL.

V and J are TRBV4-1 and TRBJ1-2, with 12 bases that match TRBD1. This CDR3 is built from 18 residues. Germline CDR1 and CDR2: MGHRA and YSYEKL. The V gene end was trimmed by 1 base and the J gene end by 7 bases; junction bases not matched to a gene: 13. CDR3 bases: TGCGCCAGCAGCCAAGGACCGGGACAGGGGGCATTAGGGGGTGGCTACACCTTC. It translates to CASSQGPGQGALGGGYTF.

The V call is TRBV29-1, the J call TRBJ2-1, with TRBD2 identical over 9 bases. Trimming at V came to 6 bases and at J to 2 bases, leaving 5 bases not matched to a gene. The germline V gene encodes CDR1 SQVTM and CDR2 ANQGSEA. There are 14 residues in the CDR3. CDR3 region: CSVKLAGAYNEQFF. CDR3 bases: TGCAGCGTCAAACTAGCGGGTGCCTACAATGAGCAGTTCTTC.

V is TRBV5-6 and J is TRBJ2-1; 9 nucleotides match TRBD2. This CDR3 spans 14 amino acids. Losses at the gene ends were 4 bases for V and 9 bases for J; bases not matched to a gene: 8. The germline CDR1 and CDR2 sequences are SGHDT and YYEEEE. CDR3 protein: CASSPAGGGGEQFF. The CDR3 DNA reads as TGTGCCAGCAGCCCTGCGGGGGGGGGCGGTGAGCAGTTCTTC.

Notes on this clone: A junction boundary mismatches the germline segment, possibly from a read error. In the same sample, other DNA sequences code for this CDR3. The rearrangement links TRBV5-4 to TRBJ2-7, with D tentatively TRBD2 (7 bases). The CDR3 extends over 14 amino acids. Germline V CDR1 and CDR2: SGHNT, YYREEE (reference sequence). The CDR3 DNA sequence: TGTGCCAGCAGCTCCGGCGGGGGCCGGTACGAGCAGTATTTC. Amino acids: CASSSGGGRYEQYF.

V and J are TRBV6-6 and TRBJ2-7, with D possibly being TRBD1 (6 bases). V lost 2 bases and J 3 bases, leaving 8 bases between the germline ends. Germline V lookup: CDR1 MNHNY, CDR2 SVGAGI (reference sequence). The CDR3 has 13 amino acids. This chain's CDR3 is CASSYSRGYEQYF. The DNA for the CDR3 is TGTGCCAGCAGTTACAGCAGGGGCTACGAGCAGTACTTC.

The rearrangement links TRBV7-7 to TRBJ2-5; D unresolved. CDR3 length: 16 amino acids. V lost 1 base to trimming and J lost 0 bases, with 12 bases between them. Germline-derived CDR1 and CDR2 are SSHAT and FNYEAQ (reference sequence). CDR3 in amino acids: CASSLGRFDYQETQYF. The DNA for the CDR3 is TGTGCCAGCAGCTTAGGGCGGTTTGATTACCAAGAGACCCAGTACTTC. The variable domain in full, completed from reference TRBV7-7 and TRBJ2-5, reads GAGVSQSPRYKVTKRGQDVTLRCDPISSHATLYWYQQALGQGPEFLTYFNYEAQPDKSGLPSDRFSAERPEGSISTLTIQRTEQRDSAMYRCASSLGRFDYQETQYFGPGTRLLVL.

This clone appeared a single time. The chain uses TRBV18 and TRBJ2-2; 7 bases are shared with TRBD2. The CDR3 is 17 residues long. The germline gives CDR1 KGHSH, CDR2 LQKENI. The V segment lost 6 bases and the J segment 0 bases; nucleotides outside the gene matches: 10. The CDR3 nucleotides are TGTGCCAGCTCGCCATATAGCGGGTTTGCGAACACCGGGGAGCTGTTTTTT. It translates to CASSPYSGFANTGELFF.

This clone has more than one count but fewer than ten. V and J are TRBV7-9 and TRBJ1-4; TRBD1 is a possible D gene (5 bases). The CDR3 totals 17 residues. CDR1 is SEHNR and CDR2 is FQNEAQ in the germline V gene (reference sequence). V lost 5 bases and J 6 bases, leaving 22 bases between the germline ends. CDR3 in amino acids: CASSPRRDSFGDEKLFF. The DNA of the CDR3 is TGTGCCAGCAGCCCCCGAAGGGACTCCTTTGGGGATGAAAAACTGTTTTTT.

The chain couples TRBV2 to TRBJ2-3, with 11 bases lining up with TRBD2. This CDR3 is built from 15 residues. Germline V lookup: CDR1 SNHLY, CDR2 FYNNEI. V shed 0 bases and J 7 bases; nucleotides not matched to a gene: 3. CDR3 sequence (DNA): TGTGCCAGCAGTGAAGCTAGCGGGGGGGCGAATACGCAGTATTTT. Its translation is CASSEASGGANTQYF.

The genes are TRBV27 and TRBJ1-5, with 7 bases that match TRBD1. Per germline, CDR1 MNHEY and CDR2 SMNVEV (reference sequence). The length of the CDR3 is 16 residues. The trim removed 5 bases at V and 3 bases at J, leaving 10 bases unmatched. Here the CDR3 DNA reads TGTGCCAGCAGTCCGTTACCGGGACAGATCAATCAGCCCCAGCATTTT. This sequence encodes CASSPLPGQINQPQHF.

The chain uses TRBV5-4 and TRBJ2-6; tentative D call: TRBD2 (6 bases). Looked up from germline, CDR1 is SGHNT and CDR2 is YYREEE (reference sequence). V shed 1 base and J shed 4 bases, with 9 bases lying between them. The CDR3 sequence is 15 residues long. The CDR3 reads CASSLQEGGANVLTF. For the CDR3, the DNA is TGTGCCAGCAGCTTGCAGGAGGGAGGGGCCAACGTCCTGACTTTC.